A selection of T cell receptor beta chains follows, all from one sample in a study of graft-versus-host responses after intestinal transplantation. Assay used: immunoSEQ multiplex PCR; TCRdb lists only in-frame clones, some missing. The table has some 44,000 clones, around 96% seen once. Sequencing was performed on PBMCs, taken roughly 51 weeks after intestinal transplant. Receptor source: a human patient who received an intestinal transplant, so some T cells may come from the graft donor. Each CDR3 is given with its conserved first and last residue. D genes are given only for firm matches. Rows give clone size only sometimes, using once, few, many, or a class for an expanded clone.

CDR3aa	CDR3nt	abundance	d_gene	j_gene	v_gene
CAWSLLAGYNEQFF	TGTGCCTGGAGTTTGCTAGCGGGCTACAATGAGCAGTTCTTC	-	TRBD2	TRBJ2-1	TRBV30
CASRETGSPQETQYF	TGTGCCAGCCGTGAGACAGGGAGTCCCCAAGAGACCCAGTACTTC	-	TRBD1	TRBJ2-5	TRBV9
CANRYWLEPQSRANVLTF	TGCGCCAACCGTTACTGGCTAGAACCACAAAGCCGGGCCAACGTCCTGACTTTC	-	-	TRBJ2-6	TRBV4-1
CASKKARVEAFF	TGTGCCAGCAAAAAAGCGCGGGTCGAAGCTTTCTTT	-	-	TRBJ1-1	TRBV28
CASSFARGESGANVLTF	TGTGCCAGCAGCTTTGCCAGGGGAGAGTCTGGGGCCAACGTCCTGACTTTC	-	-	TRBJ2-6	TRBV7-2
CASSPRDGTYEQYF	TGTGCCAGCTCACCGAGGGACGGTACCTACGAGCAGTACTTC	-	-	TRBJ2-7	TRBV18
CASSSGAGGPGTQYF	TGTGCCAGCAGCTCCGGAGCGGGGGGGCCGGGTACGCAGTATTTT	-	TRBD2	TRBJ2-3	TRBV9
CARGSSRHATNEKLFF	TGTGCCCGAGGGTCGTCGCGCCACGCAACTAATGAAAAACTGTTTTTT	-	-	TRBJ1-4	TRBV30
CASSAGTGDEQYF	TGTGCCAGCAGTGCCGGGACAGGGGACGAGCAGTACTTC	-	TRBD1	TRBJ2-7	TRBV27
CASSTRSNYGYTF	TGTGCCAGCAGCACTCGGTCTAACTATGGCTACACCTTC	-	-	TRBJ1-2	TRBV9
CASRLYSNQPQHF	TGTGCCAGCAGGCTATATAGCAATCAGCCCCAGCATTTT	-	-	TRBJ1-5	TRBV6-5
CASSRDREKLFF	TGCGCCAGCAGCAGGGACAGGGAAAAACTGTTTTTT	-	TRBD1	TRBJ1-4	TRBV5-1
CASNKDRGILYGYTF	TGTGCCAGCAACAAGGACAGGGGGATCCTCTATGGCTACACCTTC	-	TRBD1	TRBJ1-2	TRBV2
CASSLERQVGEQYF	TGTGCCAGCAGCTTAGAACGCCAGGTCGGCGAGCAGTACTTC	-	-	TRBJ2-7	TRBV7-9
CASSRPSGGDEATDTQYF	TGTGCCAGCAGCCGCCCCTCCGGCGGGGATGAGGCCACAGATACGCAGTATTTT	-	-	TRBJ2-3	TRBV7-2
CASRGAQDYGYTF	TGTGCCAGTCGAGGGGCCCAAGACTATGGCTACACCTTC	few	-	TRBJ1-2	TRBV2
CAISESSEIAGDTDTQYF	TGTGCCATCAGTGAGTCTTCCGAAATAGCGGGAGACACAGATACGCAGTATTTT	few	TRBD2	TRBJ2-3	TRBV10-3
CASSLGGDNEKLFF	TGTGCCAGCAGCTTAGGGGGGGATAATGAAAAACTGTTTTTT	-	-	TRBJ1-4	TRBV13
CASRLRPQGTDTQYF	TGTGCCAGCAGACTCCGGCCCCAAGGCACAGATACGCAGTATTTT	-	-	TRBJ2-3	TRBV6-5
CASSVGGTVNTEAFF	TGTGCCAGCAGCGTAGGTGGGACGGTGAACACTGAAGCTTTCTTT	-	-	TRBJ1-1	TRBV9
CASSSAPTYEQYF	TGTGCCAGCAGCTCAGCCCCCACCTACGAGCAGTACTTC	-	-	TRBJ2-7	TRBV5-5
CASSPPGERNSPLHF	TGTGCCAGCTCACCACCCGGGGAGCGGAATTCACCCCTCCACTTT	-	-	TRBJ1-6	TRBV18
CASRMTGDSEQFF	TGTGCCAGCAGGATGACAGGGGATAGTGAGCAGTTCTTC	-	TRBD1	TRBJ2-1	TRBV7-9
CASRGSLGLDEKLFF	TGTGCCAGTCGGGGGAGTCTGGGCCTGGATGAAAAACTGTTTTTT	-	-	TRBJ1-4	TRBV19
CASSQGTDLETQYF	TGCGCCAGCAGCCAAGGGACAGACCTAGAGACCCAGTACTTC	-	-	TRBJ2-5	TRBV4-1
CASSFQGAENTGELFF	TGTGCCAGCAGCTTCCAGGGAGCGGAGAACACCGGGGAGCTGTTTTTT	-	-	TRBJ2-2	TRBV5-4
CASSPYRELNYGYTF	TGTGCCAGCAGTCCCTACAGGGAACTTAACTATGGCTACACCTTC	once	-	TRBJ1-2	TRBV6-5
CASSLRQGTEAFF	TGTGCCAGCAGCCTCCGACAGGGAACTGAAGCTTTCTTT	-	TRBD1	TRBJ1-1	TRBV7-3
CASSLVRTSDEQFF	TGTGCCAGCAGCTTAGTCAGGACTAGCGATGAGCAGTTCTTC	-	TRBD2	TRBJ2-1	TRBV11-2
CASSVGAGNTEAFF	TGTGCCAGCAGCGTAGGAGCCGGGAACACTGAAGCTTTCTTT	-	-	TRBJ1-1	TRBV9
CASSLRADTDTQYF	TGTGCCAGCAGCTTACGGGCAGACACAGATACGCAGTATTTT	-	-	TRBJ2-3	TRBV11-3
CASSRDADYEQYF	TGTGCCAGCAGTCGTGACGCGGACTACGAGCAGTACTTC	-	-	TRBJ2-7	TRBV6-6
CASSEGGGRPEAFF	TGCGCCAGCAGTGAGGGAGGGGGCCGGCCGGAAGCTTTCTTT	once	TRBD1	TRBJ1-1	TRBV10-1
CASSPDSYGYTF	TGTGCCAGCAGCCCGGACAGCTATGGCTACACCTTC	-	-	TRBJ1-2	TRBV5-4
CASSPDTQYF	TGTGCCAGCAGCCCAGATACGCAGTATTTT	-	-	TRBJ2-3	TRBV7-9
CASSEQGTGEKLFF	TGTGCCAGCAGTGAACAGGGGACAGGGGAAAAACTGTTTTTT	-	TRBD1	TRBJ1-4	TRBV6-1
CASGRYTEYEQYF	TGTGCTAGTGGACGATATACAGAGTACGAGCAGTACTTC	-	-	TRBJ2-7	TRBV12-5